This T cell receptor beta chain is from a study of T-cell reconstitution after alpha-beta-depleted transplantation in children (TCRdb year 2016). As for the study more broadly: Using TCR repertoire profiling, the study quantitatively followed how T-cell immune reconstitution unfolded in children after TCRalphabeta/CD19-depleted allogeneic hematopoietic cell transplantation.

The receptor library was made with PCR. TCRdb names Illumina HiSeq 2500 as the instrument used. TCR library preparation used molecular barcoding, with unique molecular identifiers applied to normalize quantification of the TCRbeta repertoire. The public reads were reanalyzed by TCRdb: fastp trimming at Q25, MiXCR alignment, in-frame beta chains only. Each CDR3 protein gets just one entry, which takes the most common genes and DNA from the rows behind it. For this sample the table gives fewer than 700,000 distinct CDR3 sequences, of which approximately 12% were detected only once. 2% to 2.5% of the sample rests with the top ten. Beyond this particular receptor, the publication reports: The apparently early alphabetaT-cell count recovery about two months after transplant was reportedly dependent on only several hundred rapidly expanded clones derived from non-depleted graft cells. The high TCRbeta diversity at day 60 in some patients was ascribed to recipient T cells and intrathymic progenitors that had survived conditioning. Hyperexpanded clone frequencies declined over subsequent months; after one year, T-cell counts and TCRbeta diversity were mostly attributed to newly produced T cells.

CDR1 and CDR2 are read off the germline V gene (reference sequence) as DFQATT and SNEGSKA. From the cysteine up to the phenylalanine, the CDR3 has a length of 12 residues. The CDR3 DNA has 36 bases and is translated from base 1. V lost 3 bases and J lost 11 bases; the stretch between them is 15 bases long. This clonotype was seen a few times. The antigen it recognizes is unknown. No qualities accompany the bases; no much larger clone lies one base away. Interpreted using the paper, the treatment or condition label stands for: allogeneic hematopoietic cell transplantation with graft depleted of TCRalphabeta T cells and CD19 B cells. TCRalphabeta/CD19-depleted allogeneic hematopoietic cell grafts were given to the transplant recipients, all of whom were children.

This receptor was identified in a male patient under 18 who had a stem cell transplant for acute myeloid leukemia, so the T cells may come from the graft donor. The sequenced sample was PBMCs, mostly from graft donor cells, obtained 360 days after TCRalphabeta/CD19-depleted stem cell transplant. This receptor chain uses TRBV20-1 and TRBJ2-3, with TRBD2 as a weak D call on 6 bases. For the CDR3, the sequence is CSASPVAAGQYF. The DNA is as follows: TGCAGTGCTAGCCCCGTCGCAGCGGGGCAGTATTTT.